Listed below are T cell receptor beta chains from one sample, sequenced in a study of T cell clonotyping in hematopoietic cell transplantation. The table came from immunoSEQ multiplex PCR; TCRdb's copy has only in-frame clones and leaves some out. The table shows more than 10,000 clones, with approximately 68% occurring only once. Sequenced material: peripheral blood mononuclear cells, taken 180 days after allogeneic stem cell transplant. These receptors all stem from a male patient between 60 and 69 years old who had an allogeneic stem cell transplant from an unrelated donor, so the T cells may come from the graft donor. Some clones in this sample may be carry-over from other donors' samples. CDR3s include the opening cysteine and the closing phenylalanine or tryptophan. The order of the fields is CDR3 protein, CDR3 DNA, D gene, J gene, V gene, clone size. The D gene is left open where the match is weak. Size is stated for part of the rows, as once, few or many counts, or as a class when the clone is expanded.

CSVGQGTRGQPQHF | TGCAGCGTTGGGCAGGGTACCCGGGGGCAGCCCCAGCATTTT | NA | TRBJ1-5 | TRBV29-1 | NA
CASSASVNTEAFF | TGTGCCAGCAGTGCCTCAGTTAACACTGAAGCTTTCTTT | NA | TRBJ1-1 | TRBV9 | NA
CAWKVGRGVLMNTEAFF | TGTGCCTGGAAAGTAGGGCGGGGAGTACTGATGAACACTGAAGCTTTCTTT | NA | TRBJ1-1 | TRBV30 | NA
CSAGLNSPLHF | TGCAGTGCTGGACTAAATTCACCCCTCCACTTT | NA | TRBJ1-6 | TRBV20-1 | NA
CASSNRRDWGSVYGYTF | TGTGCCAGTAGTAATAGACGAGATTGGGGCAGTGTGTATGGCTACACCTTC | NA | TRBJ1-2 | TRBV19 | NA
CASSHWDRMNTEAFF | TGCGCCAGCAGTCATTGGGACAGAATGAACACTGAAGCTTTCTTT | TRBD1 | TRBJ1-1 | TRBV23-1 | NA
CASRWGAGTGELFF | TGTGCCAGCAGGTGGGGGGCAGGGACCGGGGAGCTGTTTTTT | NA | TRBJ2-2 | TRBV28 | NA
CASSLGWDLGYEQYF | TGCGCCAGCAGCTTGGGGTGGGACCTCGGGTACGAGCAGTACTTC | NA | TRBJ2-7 | TRBV5-1 | once
CASSPLLPGLSYEQYF | TGCGCCAGCAGCCCTCTACTACCGGGACTCTCCTACGAGCAGTACTTC | NA | TRBJ2-7 | TRBV4-1 | NA
CASSSEFRAYEQYF | TGTGCCAGCAGCTCGGAATTCAGGGCTTACGAGCAGTACTTC | NA | TRBJ2-7 | TRBV5-1 | NA
CASAGQGAFDEQYF | TGCGCCAGCGCAGGACAGGGGGCCTTCGACGAGCAGTACTTC | TRBD1 | TRBJ2-7 | TRBV5-1 | few
CASSQYGQGGYEQYF | TGCGCCAGCAGCCAATACGGACAGGGGGGGTACGAGCAGTACTTC | TRBD1 | TRBJ2-7 | TRBV4-3 | few
CASSEGTGPGNTIYF | TGCGCCAGCAGCGAAGGGACGGGGCCTGGAAACACCATATATTTT | NA | TRBJ1-3 | TRBV5-1 | NA
CASSQWTGGSPLHF | TGTGCCAGCAGCCAATGGACAGGGGGATCACCCCTCCACTTT | TRBD1 | TRBJ1-6 | TRBV14 | NA
CASSHYWNTGELFF | TGTGCCAGCAGCCACTACTGGAACACCGGGGAGCTGTTTTTT | NA | TRBJ2-2 | TRBV6-6 | NA
CASSPGGGNTIYF | TGTGCCAGCAGTCCAGGGGGGGGAAACACCATATATTTT | TRBD1 | TRBJ1-3 | TRBV6-1 | NA
CTSSQDRLAGGPGEQYF | TGCACCAGCAGCCAAGATCGCCTAGCGGGAGGGCCGGGAGAGCAGTACTTC | NA | TRBJ2-7 | TRBV1 | NA
CASSYQGQGPGYTQYF | TGTGCCAGCAGCTATCAGGGACAGGGCCCCGGGTATACGCAGTATTTT | TRBD1 | TRBJ2-3 | TRBV7-3 | NA
CAWSTGSDQPQHF | TGTGCCTGGAGTACAGGGAGTGATCAGCCCCAGCATTTT | NA | TRBJ1-5 | TRBV30 | NA
CASSPGDTGNEQYF | TGTGCCAGCAGCCCCGGGGACACAGGGAACGAGCAGTACTTC | NA | TRBJ2-7 | TRBV6-5 | NA
CASSALDRSFDGYTF | TGTGCCAGCAGTGCCCTAGACAGGAGCTTTGATGGCTACACCTTC | NA | TRBJ1-2 | TRBV25-1 | NA
CASSSLWRGGYGYTF | TGTGCCAGCAGTTCCCTTTGGAGGGGAGGGTATGGCTACACCTTC | NA | TRBJ1-2 | TRBV28 | NA
CASSFRVNTEAFF | TGTGCCAGCAGCTTCCGGGTGAACACTGAAGCTTTCTTT | NA | TRBJ1-1 | TRBV11-2 | few
CASSPPTDEQFF | TGCGCCAGCAGCCCCCCCACCGATGAGCAGTTCTTC | NA | TRBJ2-1 | TRBV5-1 | NA
CASSVLDTEAFF | TGTGCCAGCAGCGTTCTCGACACTGAAGCTTTCTTT | NA | TRBJ1-1 | TRBV5-8 | NA
CASRAPGITYEQYF | TGTGCCAGCAGGGCCCCGGGCATTACCTACGAGCAGTACTTC | NA | TRBJ2-7 | TRBV27 | NA
CASSLGAGAVGDTQYF | TGTGCCAGCAGTTTAGGGGCGGGAGCAGTAGGAGATACGCAGTATTTT | TRBD2 | TRBJ2-3 | TRBV27 | NA
CASSPWLGETQYF | TGTGCCAGCAGCCCGTGGTTGGGAGAGACCCAGTACTTC | NA | TRBJ2-5 | TRBV5-4 | NA
CASSYFGGQETQYF | TGTGCCAGCAGTTACTTTGGGGGCCAAGAGACCCAGTACTTC | NA | TRBJ2-5 | TRBV6-5 | medium-sized
CSVEEIADFSGNTIYF | TGCAGCGTTGAAGAAATAGCGGACTTCTCTGGAAACACCATATATTTT | NA | TRBJ1-3 | TRBV29-1 | NA
CASSSLTGFGNTIYF | TGTGCCAGCAGCTCCCTTACAGGGTTCGGAAACACCATATATTTT | NA | TRBJ1-3 | TRBV5-4 | NA
CAWSKLGATEAFF | TGTGCCTGGAGTAAATTAGGGGCGACTGAAGCTTTCTTT | NA | TRBJ1-1 | TRBV30 | NA
CASSVPRWGPSTDTQYF | TGTGCCAGCAGCGTACCCCGATGGGGGCCGAGTACAGATACGCAGTATTTT | NA | TRBJ2-3 | TRBV9 | NA